These T cell receptor beta chains were read from a single sample in a study of T cell changes during pregnancy in multiple sclerosis. Repertoires were generated with immunoSEQ multiplex PCR, while TCRdb's copy carries only in-frame clones and drops some. The sample contains roughly 70,000 clones, more than 85% of which appear only once. The sample consisted of peripheral blood, taken in the first trimester of pregnancy. These receptors all come from a female donor with multiple sclerosis, enrolled in a pregnancy study. CDR3s include the opening cysteine and the closing phenylalanine or tryptophan. The order of the fields is V gene, J gene, D gene, CDR3 protein, CDR3 DNA. D genes are given only for firm matches.

>TRBV28|TRBJ1-1|-
CASSFPVGGNTEAFF
TGTGCCAGCAGTTTTCCTGTGGGAGGGAACACTGAAGCTTTCTTT
>TRBV5-1|TRBJ2-7|-
CASSLDLAGQKSYEQYF
TGCGCCAGCAGCTTGGACTTAGCGGGACAGAAGTCCTACGAGCAGTACTTC
>TRBV14|TRBJ2-7|-
CASSRTGPSYEQYF
TGTGCCAGCAGCCGAACTGGTCCATCCTACGAGCAGTACTTC
>TRBV10-3|TRBJ2-1|-
CAISDLRVGSYNEQFF
TGTGCCATCAGTGATTTGCGGGTGGGCTCCTACAATGAGCAGTTCTTC
>TRBV6-5|TRBJ1-1|TRBD1
CASSRQGANRRAFF
TGTGCCAGCAGTCGACAGGGGGCAAACCGAAGAGCTTTCTTT
>TRBV27|TRBJ2-1|-
CASSLQAGLYNEQFF
TGTGCCAGCAGTTTACAGGCGGGACTCTACAATGAGCAGTTCTTC
>TRBV4-1|TRBJ1-4|-
CASSPIKTGYNEKLFF
TGCGCCAGCAGCCCTATTAAGACAGGATATAATGAAAAACTGTTTTTT
>TRBV6-4|TRBJ1-1|-
CASRVSGRMNTEAFF
TGTGCCAGCCGGGTGTCGGGAAGGATGAACACTGAAGCTTTCTTT
>TRBV30|TRBJ2-6|TRBD1
CACPDRARGANVLTF
TGTGCCTGCCCCGACAGGGCCCGAGGGGCCAACGTCCTGACTTTC
>TRBV4-1|TRBJ2-7|-
CASSQALLEAEQYF
TGCGCCAGCAGCCAAGCACTACTGGAGGCCGAGCAGTACTTC
>TRBV27|TRBJ1-1|-
CASKEGTEAFF
TGTGCCAGCAAAGAGGGCACTGAAGCTTTCTTT
>TRBV2|TRBJ1-2|TRBD1
CASSSRGDYGYTF
TGTGCCAGCAGTTCCAGGGGGGACTATGGCTACACCTTC